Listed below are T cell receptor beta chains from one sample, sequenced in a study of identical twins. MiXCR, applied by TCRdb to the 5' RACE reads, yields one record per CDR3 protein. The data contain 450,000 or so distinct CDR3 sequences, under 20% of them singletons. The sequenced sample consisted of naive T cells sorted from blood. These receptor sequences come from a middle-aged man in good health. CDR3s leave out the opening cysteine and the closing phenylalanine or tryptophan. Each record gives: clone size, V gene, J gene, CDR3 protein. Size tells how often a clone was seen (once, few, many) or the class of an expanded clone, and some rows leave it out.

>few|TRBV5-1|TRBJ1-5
ASSPGGDSNQPQH
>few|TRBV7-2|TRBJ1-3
ASSQRTGENTIY
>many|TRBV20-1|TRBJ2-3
SAREGLAGPETDTQY
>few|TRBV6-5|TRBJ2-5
ASSYLQGVQETQY
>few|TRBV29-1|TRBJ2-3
SVEKDGASTDTQY
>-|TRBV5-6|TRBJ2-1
ASSLLAGSINEQF
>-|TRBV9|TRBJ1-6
ASSGRTGGSPLH
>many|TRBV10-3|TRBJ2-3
ATKLSISGTDTQY
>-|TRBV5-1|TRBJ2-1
ASSNGLAGGRSYNEQF
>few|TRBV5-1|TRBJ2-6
ASSFNRARTGANVLT
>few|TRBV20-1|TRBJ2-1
SAREAAGGYNEQF
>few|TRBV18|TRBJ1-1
ASSQDRQGEAF
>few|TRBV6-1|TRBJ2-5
ASSEGGGQETQY
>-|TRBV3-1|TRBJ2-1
ASTTGQGVSYNEQF
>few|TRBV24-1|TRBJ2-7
ATSDYSGTGGGEQY
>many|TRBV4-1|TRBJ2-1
ASSQDRGGKQF
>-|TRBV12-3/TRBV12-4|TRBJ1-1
ASSLDRGWNTEAF
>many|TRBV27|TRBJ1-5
ASRLRTGDNQPQH
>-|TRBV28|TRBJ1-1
ASSLFGGLNTEAF
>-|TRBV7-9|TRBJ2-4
ASSLVGDPNIQY
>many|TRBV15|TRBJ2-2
ATSRAKNTGELF
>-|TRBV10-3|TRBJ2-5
AISARLAGGQGTQY
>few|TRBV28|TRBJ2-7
ASSLVRANYEQY
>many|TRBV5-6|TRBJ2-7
ASSERGLVTYEQY
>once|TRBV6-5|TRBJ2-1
ASSYSEGTYNEQF
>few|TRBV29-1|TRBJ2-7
SVAGTSGKTYEQY
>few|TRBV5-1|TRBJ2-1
ASSNPGLAGVNEQF
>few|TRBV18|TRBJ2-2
ASSPTPVLDSVGELF
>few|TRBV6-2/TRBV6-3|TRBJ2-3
ASLLSSGRSDTQY